Listed below are T cell receptor beta chains from one sample, sequenced in a study of CD8 T cells in Susac syndrome. TCRdb independently ran MiXCR on the immunoSEQ multiplex PCR reads; one entry per CDR3 protein. The sample holds 15,000 to 20,000 distinct CDR3 sequences, 85% to 95% seen once. The sample taken for sequencing was CD8+ T cells from PBMCs. These receptors all come from a human donor in good health. The CDR3 runs from the conserved cysteine through the conserved F or W. Fields, in order: clone size, J gene, V gene, D gene, CDR3 protein, CDR3 DNA. The D gene is left open where the match is weak. Rows may omit the clone size; those that give it use once, few, many or a size class.

- TRBJ2-3 TRBV19 TRBD1 CASSDRGDTDTQYF TGTGCCAGTAGTGACAGGGGAGACACAGATACGCAGTATTTT
- TRBJ2-1 TRBV7-9 - CASSSTTGTINEQFF TGTGCCAGCAGCTCTACTACCGGGACAATCAATGAGCAGTTCTTC
- TRBJ2-2 TRBV28 TRBD1 CASSHPNTGVGELFF TGTGCCAGCAGTCACCCAAACACAGGGGTCGGGGAGCTGTTTTTT
- TRBJ2-7 TRBV27 TRBD2 CASSSTSGYEQYF TGTGCCAGCAGTTCGACTAGCGGATACGAGCAGTACTTC
- TRBJ2-1 TRBV7-9 - CASSLQVNEQFF TGTGCCAGCAGCTTACAGGTCAATGAGCAGTTCTTC
few TRBJ1-2 TRBV29-1 - CSVRAGPYYGYTF TGCAGCGTTCGCGCCGGCCCCTACTATGGCTACACCTTC
once TRBJ1-5 TRBV24-1 - CATSDRGPSQPQHF TGTGCCACCAGTGACCGAGGACCGAGTCAGCCCCAGCATTTT
- TRBJ2-7 TRBV7-9 - CASSLAGLGYEQYF TGTGCCAGCAGCTTAGCGGGGCTGGGGTACGAGCAGTACTTC
- TRBJ2-1 TRBV24-1 TRBD2 CATEAFAGGYNEQFF TGTGCCACCGAAGCTTTCGCGGGAGGTTACAATGAGCAGTTCTTC
- TRBJ1-1 TRBV20-1 - CSARGSSVEAFF TGCAGTGCTAGAGGTAGTTCGGTGGAAGCTTTCTTT
- TRBJ2-2 TRBV7-8 TRBD2 CASSRGLAGGPVAGELFF TGTGCCAGCAGCAGGGGACTAGCGGGAGGGCCGGTCGCCGGGGAGCTGTTTTTT
- TRBJ2-7 TRBV29-1 TRBD1 CSVWGQDLHGYEQYF TGCAGCGTTTGGGGACAGGACCTCCACGGCTACGAGCAGTACTTC
- TRBJ2-1 TRBV7-8 TRBD2 CASSSRAGGLYNEQFF TGTGCCAGCAGCTCCCGTGCGGGAGGGCTTTACAATGAGCAGTTCTTC
- TRBJ2-7 TRBV28 - CASMDSYEQYF TGTGCCAGCATGGACAGCTACGAGCAGTACTTC
- TRBJ2-3 TRBV7-9 - CASSGHTTGWDTQYF TGTGCCAGCAGCGGACACACCACTGGTTGGGATACGCAGTATTTT
- TRBJ1-1 TRBV6-6 - CASSLLDGTEAFF TGTGCCAGCAGTTTATTGGACGGAACTGAAGCTTTCTTT
- TRBJ2-1 TRBV27 - CASRFTGFYNEQFF TGTGCCAGCCGTTTTACAGGGTTCTACAATGAGCAGTTCTTC
- TRBJ2-3 TRBV5-4 - CASSLLSSGTQYF TGTGCCAGCAGCTTGCTGTCTTCCGGTACGCAGTATTTT
once TRBJ1-1 TRBV5-4 - CASSQGNTEAFF TGTGCCAGCAGCCAGGGGAACACTGAAGCTTTCTTT
once TRBJ2-2 TRBV30 TRBD2 CAWKPREGGELFF TGTGCCTGGAAACCTAGGGAGGGCGGGGAGCTGTTTTTT
- TRBJ2-5 TRBV28 TRBD1 CASSSPGQGPSVYSETQYF TGTGCCAGCAGTTCCCCGGGACAGGGGCCCTCCGTTTACTCAGAGACCCAGTACTTC
- TRBJ1-3 TRBV9 - CASTRGAGGSGNTIYF TGTGCCAGCACCCGCGGCGCGGGAGGATCTGGAAACACCATATATTTT
- TRBJ2-7 TRBV2 - CASLGLGLVDEQYF TGTGCCAGCCTCGGATTGGGCCTAGTTGACGAGCAGTACTTC
- TRBJ2-2 TRBV2 TRBD2 CASLPGLASTGELFF TGTGCCAGCCTCCCGGGACTAGCCTCCACCGGGGAGCTGTTTTTT
- TRBJ2-1 TRBV10-2 - CASSELLGHEQFF TGCGCCAGCAGTGAGTTGTTGGGGCATGAGCAGTTCTTC
few TRBJ1-5 TRBV19 - CASSVTGYSNQPQHF TGTGCCAGTAGTGTGACAGGATATAGCAATCAGCCCCAGCATTTT
- TRBJ2-1 TRBV9 TRBD2 CASSNTPAGGDYNEQFF TGTGCCAGCAGCAATACCCCGGCGGGAGGAGACTACAATGAGCAGTTCTTC
few TRBJ2-7 TRBV7-9 TRBD1 CASSYPTGGNYEQYF TGTGCCAGCAGCTACCCGACAGGGGGGAACTACGAGCAGTACTTC
- TRBJ2-7 TRBV28 TRBD1 CASSFSPRGLRQTYEQYF TGTGCCAGCAGTTTTTCCCCCAGGGGGCTTAGACAGACCTACGAGCAGTACTTC
- TRBJ2-3 TRBV27 - CASSSLARGSDTQYF TGTGCCAGCAGTTCGTTGGCCAGGGGATCAGATACGCAGTATTTT
- TRBJ1-1 TRBV7-9 - CASRIGDTEAFF TGTGCCAGCAGGATAGGGGACACTGAAGCTTTCTTT
- TRBJ2-7 TRBV5-1 - CASSLESAYEQYF TGCGCCAGCAGCTTGGAGTCAGCCTACGAGCAGTACTTC
- TRBJ2-7 TRBV27 - CASSPVGEQSGPYEQYF TGTGCCAGCAGTCCGGTAGGGGAGCAGTCGGGACCCTACGAGCAGTACTTC
- TRBJ1-2 TRBV20-1 - CSARALNYGYTF TGCAGTGCTAGAGCGCTTAACTATGGCTACACCTTC
- TRBJ2-7 TRBV6-2/TRBV6-3 TRBD2 CASSYGRANEQYF TGTGCCAGCAGTTACGGGAGGGCCAACGAGCAGTACTTC
once TRBJ2-7 TRBV7-9 - CASSYGTYEQYF TGTGCCAGCAGCTACGGCACATACGAGCAGTACTTC
- TRBJ2-1 TRBV28 - CASSLEQGARELPNEQFF TGTGCCAGCAGTTTAGAACAGGGAGCGCGGGAGTTACCCAATGAGCAGTTCTTC
once TRBJ2-5 TRBV12-3/TRBV12-4 TRBD2 CASASGRKGETQYF TGTGCCAGCGCTAGCGGAAGGAAGGGAGAGACCCAGTACTTC
- TRBJ2-5 TRBV13 - CASSFESRGETQYF TGTGCCAGCAGCTTTGAATCGAGGGGGGAGACCCAGTACTTC
- TRBJ1-1 TRBV5-1 - CASSWAGLEAFF TGCGCCAGCAGCTGGGCGGGGCTGGAAGCTTTCTTT
- TRBJ2-5 TRBV11-2 TRBD1 CASSLTDRVKETQYF TGTGCCAGCAGCTTAACGGACAGGGTCAAGGAGACCCAGTACTTC
- TRBJ2-1 TRBV27 - CASSFTGAASGYNEQFF TGTGCCAGCAGTTTCACAGGGGCGGCTAGCGGATACAATGAGCAGTTCTTC
- TRBJ2-1 TRBV2 TRBD1 CASDLLQGAGEQFF TGTGCCAGCGATCTACTCCAGGGGGCTGGTGAGCAGTTCTTC
- TRBJ1-2 TRBV10-3 TRBD1 CAITDIGGRQGLKDGYTF TGTGCCATCACTGACATAGGGGGGAGACAGGGCCTGAAAGATGGCTACACCTTC
- TRBJ2-1 TRBV19 TRBD1 CASTQGQGVGNEQFF TGTGCCAGCACCCAGGGACAGGGTGTGGGCAATGAGCAGTTCTTC
- TRBJ1-2 TRBV20-1 - CSARLQTDRYGYTF TGCAGTGCTAGACTACAGACAGACCGCTATGGCTACACCTTC
once TRBJ2-1 TRBV7-3 - CASSLNRRGSINEQFF TGTGCCAGCAGCTTAAATCGAAGGGGCAGTATCAATGAGCAGTTCTTC
- TRBJ2-1 TRBV19 TRBD2 CASSIIPSGSNEQFF TGTGCCAGTAGTATCATCCCTAGCGGGAGCAATGAGCAGTTCTTC
- TRBJ2-1 TRBV7-9 TRBD2 CASSLTIGGDPMDEQFF TGTGCCAGCAGCTTAACGATTGGGGGGGACCCAATGGATGAGCAGTTCTTC
once TRBJ1-1 TRBV6-5 - CASSPTGNTEAFF TGTGCCAGCAGTCCAACAGGGAACACTGAAGCTTTCTTT
- TRBJ2-1 TRBV7-2 - CASSLLQGSYNEQFF TGTGCCAGCAGCTTACTACAAGGCTCCTACAATGAGCAGTTCTTC
- TRBJ2-2 TRBV30 - CAWSLGPGELFF TGTGCCTGGAGTCTGGGACCCGGGGAGCTGTTTTTT
few TRBJ1-1 TRBV30 - CAWSPGLSSTEAFF TGTGCCTGGAGCCCAGGACTATCCAGCACTGAAGCTTTCTTT
- TRBJ1-1 TRBV3-1 - CASSQVEGTEAFF TGTGCCAGCAGCCAAGTTGAGGGTACTGAAGCTTTCTTT
- TRBJ2-7 TRBV28 TRBD2 CASSLISGRYGEQYF TGTGCCAGCAGTTTGATTAGCGGGAGGTACGGCGAGCAGTACTTC